This is a list of T cell receptor beta chains from one sample in a study of OX40 agonist ivuxolimab in advanced cancers. Method: immunoSEQ multiplex PCR; TCRdb's copy keeps in-frame clones and lacks some. Of some 25,000 clones in the sample, roughly 77% were seen once. The source material was CD4+ or CD8+ T cells sorted from blood, sampled in a trial of the OX40 agonist ivuxolimab. All receptors derive from an adult with an advanced solid tumor such as melanoma, head and neck, liver or kidney cancer. Both conserved end residues are part of each CDR3. Not all rows give a size; the values are once, few, many and, for expanded clones, a class.

abundance,v_gene,CDR3aa
NA,TRBV5-1,CASSPEGDTQYF
NA,TRBV4-1,CASSQTPGQGLEQYF
NA,TRBV6-5,CASSLGTHYNSPLHF
NA,TRBV27,CASSLLLDRVFEQYF
NA,TRBV5-4,CASSFEYEQYF
NA,TRBV29-1,CSVEDLYGSSYEQYF
NA,TRBV2,CAIGQGDLYEQYF
NA,TRBV6-1,CASAGEGGSYEQYF
once,TRBV9,CASSRGGGLAGTGELFF
NA,TRBV21-1,CASIESETQYF
NA,TRBV6-5,CASSYSVPHYEQYF
NA,TRBV11-2,CASSLVSQGYTDTQYF
NA,TRBV19,CASMSFRLNTEAFF
NA,TRBV28,CASSLASGRETQYF
many,TRBV15,CATSRDLGSSRDTGELFF
few,TRBV19,CASSPARVGEKLFF
NA,TRBV6-1,CASSEDRVGEQYF
NA,TRBV30,CAWSVSSAETQYF
NA,TRBV11-3,CASSFPLSSEQYF
NA,TRBV9,CASSVDLGSLLDTEAFF
NA,TRBV5-6,CASSYRQVHQPQHF
NA,TRBV19,CASSMGLAVYEQYF
few,TRBV5-8,CASSLDRVNYGYTF
NA,TRBV5-1,CASSLAGNTEAFF
NA,TRBV11-2,CASSLEFSGGYEQYF
NA,TRBV4-1,CASSLLVGAAKNIQYF
NA,TRBV7-9,CASEPTGSSYNEQFF
NA,TRBV12-5,CASGLSGRGPKNEQFF
NA,TRBV4-1,CASSQATDFYEQYF
NA,TRBV5-1,CASSPNPGLATYEQYF
NA,TRBV15,CATGQGVAYEQYF
NA,TRBV7-6,CASSARFTAGGAKNIQYF
NA,TRBV7-6,CASSPRQGANTEAFF
NA,TRBV27,CASSSGTGWPGNTIYF
NA,TRBV13,CASSLGLDSGPHGPEAFF
NA,TRBV6-1,CASSWTGRAYEQYF
NA,TRBV9,CASSGSEGGELFF
NA,TRBV4-1,CASSHPRDRGLGGYTF
NA,TRBV27,CASSLGALRTNNEQFF
NA,TRBV5-1,CASSLGRILSYEQYF
NA,TRBV15,CATSRDRFETQYF
once,TRBV7-9,CASGLDGETQYF
NA,TRBV6-5,CASRVTSGSGKEQFF
NA,TRBV4-1,CASSLRDWSSYEQYF
NA,TRBV5-1,CASSLDWPQETQYF
NA,TRBV28,CASRETSGRLYEQYF
medium-sized,TRBV10-3,CATAGPSTSPLQETQYF
NA,TRBV28,CASTSAATLAKLRETQYF
NA,TRBV28,CASTNSDRGHEQYF
NA,TRBV19,CASRPRGLAETQYF
few,TRBV30,CAWSNNREETEAFF
NA,TRBV5-8,CASSFGGHSNQPQHF
NA,TRBV5-1,CASSSTGYEQYF
NA,TRBV11-2,CASSLGTDYYEQYF
NA,TRBV6-5,CASSSEGISRQFF